Shown below are 26 T cell receptor beta chains from a single sample sequenced in a study of cytomegalovirus exposure and HLA in healthy donors. Data came from immunoSEQ multiplex PCR; TCRdb stores just in-frame clones and leaves some out. Among fewer than 200,000 clones listed, 85% were seen once. Sequencing was performed on PBMCs. These receptors all stem from a man aged 18 to 29 in good health and CMV-seropositive.

J is TRBJ2-7 and V is TRBV2; 10 positions match TRBD2. The germline gives CDR1 SNHLY, CDR2 FYNNEI. Trimming took 5 bases from V and 1 from J; bases not matched to a gene: 2. This CDR3 region has 14 residues. The CDR3 DNA sequence: TGTGCCAGCAGTCTAGCGGGGGAGTCCTACGAGCAGTACTTC. This encodes CASSLAGESYEQYF.

This chain joins TRBV5-1 and TRBJ1-2, with D unclear. Germline lookup yields CDR1 SGHRS and CDR2 YFSETQ. The CDR3 is 14 residues long. Trimming pared 0 bases from V and 8 bases from J, leaving 14 bases between. DNA of the CDR3: TGCGCCAGCAGCTTGGAGGCGGAAGCGAGAGGCTACACCTTC. Its translation is CASSLEAEARGYTF.

V usage is TRBV28 and J usage is TRBJ1-1, with a weak D call TRBD1 (6 bases). Trimming took off 5 bases at V and 2 bases at J, with 12 bases between the two ends. The length of the CDR3 is 14 residues. Germline-derived CDR1 and CDR2 are MDHEN and SYDVKM. The CDR3 region has the DNA TGTGCCAGCAGTCCTGACGGGACAAACACTGAAGCTTTCTTT. Its protein product is CASSPDGTNTEAFF. Using reference TRBV28 and TRBJ1-1 for the parts outside the CDR3, the full variable domain is DVKVTQSSRYLVKRTGEKVFLECVQDMDHENMFWYRQDPGLGLRLIYFSYDVKMKEKGDIPEGYSVSREKKERFSLILESASTNQTSMYLCASSPDGTNTEAFFGQGTRLTVV.

The chain joins TRBV7-9 to TRBJ1-5; 10 nucleotides agree with TRBD1. The CDR3 loop spans 15 amino acids. V dropped 4 bases and J dropped 4; count of bases not matched to a gene: 4. Germline V gives CDR1 SEHNR, CDR2 FQNEAQ (reference sequence). The CDR3 protein is CASSSSGQGNQPQHF. CDR3 bases: TGTGCCAGCAGCTCGTCGGGACAGGGGAATCAGCCCCAGCATTTT.

This chain links TRBV6-5 with TRBJ1-2; D unclear. This CDR3 is 13 amino acids long. Trimming removed 8 bases at V and 3 bases at J, with 13 bases between. The germline CDR1 and CDR2 sequences are MNHEY and SVGAGI. For the CDR3, the DNA is TGTGCCAGCTCTTTGAACCCGGACTATGGCTACACCTTC. Amino acids: CASSLNPDYGYTF.

The chain carries TRBV9 and TRBJ2-5, with TRBD1 matching over 9 bases. J lost 4 bases, V lost 0 bases, and 1 base had no gene match. This CDR3 comprises 14 residues. In germline, CDR1 is SGDLS, CDR2 YYNGEE. CDR3 nucleotide sequence: TGTGCCAGCAGCGTAGACAGGGGGCTAGAGACCCAGTACTTC. Translating it yields CASSVDRGLETQYF.

A few counts support this clone. The CDR3, as DNA: TGCGCCAGCAGGCACACGGCGACTTACGAGCAGTACTTC. Translation: CASRHTATYEQYF. V gene TRBV5-1 combines with J gene TRBJ2-7; D call uncertain. Germline assignment: CDR1 SGHRS and CDR2 YFSETQ. CDR3 length: 13 residues. V shed 5 bases and J shed 4 bases, with 13 bases lying between them.

The rearrangement links TRBV7-8 to TRBJ2-2; 7 nucleotides align to TRBD2. V shed 0 bases, J shed 0 bases, and the junction held 10 bases outside the gene matches. Germline V gene sequence: CDR1 SGHVS, CDR2 FQNEAQ. This CDR3 is built from 19 residues. CDR3: CASSLAVWVGGTNTGELFF. The DNA for the CDR3 is TGTGCCAGCAGCTTAGCTGTCTGGGTGGGGGGGACGAACACCGGGGAGCTGTTTTTT. The full variable domain, completed using reference TRBV7-8 and TRBJ2-2, is GAGVSQSPRYKVAKRGQDVALRCDPISGHVSLFWYQQALGQGPEFLTYFQNEAQLDKSGLPSDRFFAERPEGSVSTLKIQRTQQEDSAVYLCASSLAVWVGGTNTGELFFGEGSRLTVL.

This chain uses TRBV30 with TRBJ1-4, with D maybe TRBD1 (6 bases). Trimming removed 2 bases from V and 7 bases from J, with 20 bases in between. The CDR3 runs to 16 residues. From germline, CDR1 is GTSNPN and CDR2 SVGIG (reference sequence). The DNA of the CDR3 is TGTGCCTGGAGTCCCCCAACAGGGTTAAGGGGTGAAAAACTGTTTTTT. This encodes CAWSPPTGLRGEKLFF. The full variable domain, rest sourced from reference TRBV30 and TRBJ1-4, is SQTIHQWPATLVQPVGSPLSLECTVEGTSNPNLYWYRQAAGRGLQLLFYSVGIGQISSEVPQNLSASRPQDRQFILSSKKLLLSDSGFYLCAWSPPTGLRGEKLFFGSGTQLSVL.

V usage is TRBV5-1 and J usage is TRBJ2-7, with D possibly being TRBD2 (5 bases). The CDR3 has 15 residues. Trimming left V 0 bases short and J 5 bases short, with 15 bases between. Germline values: CDR1 SGHRS, CDR2 YFSETQ. The CDR3 DNA reads TGCGCCAGCAGCTTGGCGGACCGGCGGGTCGACGAGCAGTACTTC. It is translated as CASSLADRRVDEQYF.

The chain links TRBV5-1 to TRBJ1-4; possibly TRBD1 for D (5 bases). The CDR3 runs 13 residues. CDR1 and CDR2 (germline): SGHRS, YFSETQ. V lost 8 bases, J lost 6 bases, and 14 bases lay in between. The chain's CDR3 is CASRRDFDEKLFF. The DNA of the CDR3 is TGCGCCAGTAGACGGGACTTTGATGAAAAACTGTTTTTT.

V and J are TRBV29-1 and TRBJ1-3, with TRBD1 as a possible D gene (5 bases). The CDR3 is made up of 12 amino acids. Germline CDR1 SQVTM, CDR2 ANQGSEA. V was clipped by 4 bases and J by 3 bases, with 7 bases between them. This chain's CDR3 is CSVAGGGNTIYF. In DNA form, the CDR3 reads TGCAGCGTTGCGGGGGGTGGAAACACCATATATTTT.

The rearrangement links TRBV28 to TRBJ2-5, with D perhaps TRBD1 (5 bases). Germline V gene lookup returns CDR1 MDHEN and CDR2 SYDVKM. The CDR3 is 17 residues long. The germline V and J ends were trimmed by 3 bases and 3 bases, with 20 bases remaining between them. The CDR3 protein is CASSFMFLRETEETQYF. In DNA, the CDR3 is TGTGCCAGCAGTTTTATGTTTCTGCGAGAGACAGAAGAGACCCAGTACTTC.

The CDR3 nucleotides read TGTGCCAGCAGCTCCGACAACGGAAACACCATATATTTT. This gives the protein CASSSDNGNTIYF. The V call is TRBV5-4, the J call TRBJ1-3; D is undetermined. V gave up 3 bases and J gave up 4 bases, with 8 bases separating them. Per the germline V gene, CDR1 is SGHNT and CDR2 is YYREEE (reference sequence). The CDR3 extends over 13 amino acids.

The chain couples TRBV7-3 to TRBJ2-1; 16 nucleotides match TRBD2. Looked up from germline, CDR1 is SGHTA and CDR2 is FQGTGA. The CDR3 length is 17 residues. Losses at the gene ends were 4 bases for V and 10 bases for J; bases not matched to a gene: 10. The CDR3 sequence is CASSYLGGTSGRGEQFF. DNA for the CDR3: TGTGCCAGCAGCTATTTGGGTGGGACTAGCGGGAGGGGCGAGCAGTTCTTC.

The chain has TRBV7-9 and TRBJ2-7; D may be TRBD2 (6 bases). There are 14 residues in the CDR3. Trimming took 3 bases from V and 2 from J, leaving 11 bases between them. Germline CDR1 is SEHNR and CDR2 is FQNEAQ (reference sequence). CDR3 amino acids: CASSLVGSTYEQYF. The CDR3 DNA reads as TGTGCCAGCAGCTTGGTCGGGAGTACCTACGAGCAGTACTTC.

This chain uses TRBV19 with TRBJ2-1; TRBD1 is a possible D gene (5 bases). Germline CDR1 is LNHDA and CDR2 is SQIVND (reference sequence). The CDR3 covers 14 residues. Trimming removed 4 bases at V and 7 bases at J, with 14 bases between. CDR3 sequence (DNA): TGTGCCAGTAGTACAGGGTACGGGCCAAATGAGCAGTTCTTC. Amino acid sequence: CASSTGYGPNEQFF.

This chain links TRBV5-1 with TRBJ2-7, with a possible D match to TRBD1 (6 bases). The CDR3 is 15 residues long. CDR1 is SGHRS, CDR2 YFSETQ, per germline. V lost 6 bases and J 3 bases, leaving 19 bases between the germline ends. Here the CDR3 reads CASIPTPGHSYEQYF. The CDR3 bases are TGCGCCAGCATACCTACCCCGGGACACAGCTACGAGCAGTACTTC.

The rearrangement links TRBV10-3 to TRBJ2-7; TRBD1 matches at 7 bases. J lost 7 bases, V lost 4 bases, and 13 bases had no gene match. The CDR3 sequence is 15 residues long. CDR1 and CDR2 (germline): ENHRY, SYGVKD. CDR3 sequence reads: CAISGQQGPLGEQYF. The DNA of the CDR3 is TGTGCCATCAGTGGGCAACAGGGGCCTCTGGGGGAGCAGTACTTC.

V gene TRBV4-2 combines with J gene TRBJ1-5, with D possibly matching TRBD1 (5 bases). Trimming removed 4 bases from V and 2 bases from J, with 12 bases in between. This CDR3 region has 15 residues. Germline V CDR1 and CDR2: LGHNA, YNFKEQ. CDR3 nucleotides: TGTGCCAGCAGCCTCAGGGAGGACGGCAATCAGCCCCAGCATTTT. This gives the protein CASSLREDGNQPQHF.

This chain connects TRBV2 to TRBJ2-7; TRBD2 aligns across 13 bases. Germline V lookup: CDR1 SNHLY, CDR2 FYNNEI. Trimming cost V 6 bases and J 2 bases; bases outside gene matches: 4. The CDR3 loop spans 15 amino acids. The CDR3 sequence is CASSAGLAGAYEQYF. For the CDR3, the DNA is TGTGCCAGCAGCGCTGGACTAGCGGGAGCCTACGAGCAGTACTTC.

The chain is built from TRBV11-3 and TRBJ2-7; 7 bases agree with TRBD1. This CDR3 has 15 residues. Per the germline V gene, CDR1 is SGHNT and CDR2 is YENEEA. After removal of 2 bases from V and 4 bases from J, the junction contained 8 bases not matched to a gene. CDR3 nucleotides: TGTGCCAGCAGCTTAAAGGACAGGCCCTTGTACGAGCAGTACTTC. Translated: CASSLKDRPLYEQYF.

The rearrangement joins TRBV19 to TRBJ2-3; 7 positions match TRBD2. Trimming removed 7 bases from V and 5 bases from J; junction bases left unmatched: 12. The CDR3 covers 15 residues. Germline V gives CDR1 LNHDA, CDR2 SQIVND (reference sequence). The CDR3 nucleotides read TGTGCCAGTATCACCGGTCTTGGGGGGGGAGATACGCAGTATTTT. It specifies CASITGLGGGDTQYF.

Ten or more counts support this clone. The chain recombines TRBV2 with TRBJ1-4; D is unclear. Germline V gene sequence: CDR1 SNHLY, CDR2 FYNNEI. This CDR3 comprises 15 residues. With 7 bases removed from V and 6 bases from J, the gap between germline ends came to 18 bases. CDR3 residues: CASTNRGQAYEKLFF. The CDR3 coding sequence is TGTGCCAGCACCAACCGAGGGCAGGCCTATGAAAAACTGTTTTTT.

This clone came up once. The rearrangement joins TRBV10-3 to TRBJ1-1; 7 bases fit TRBD1. Looked up from germline, CDR1 is ENHRY and CDR2 is SYGVKD. There are 16 residues in the CDR3. Unmatched junction bases numbered 9, after V lost 4 bases and J lost 1 base. For the CDR3, the DNA is TGTGCCATCAGTGGCTCCCTACAGGGGACGAACACTGAAGCTTTCTTT. Amino acids: CAISGSLQGTNTEAFF.

The chain uses TRBV27 and TRBJ2-7; D perhaps matches TRBD1 (7 bases). The CDR3 covers 16 residues. Looked up from germline, CDR1 is MNHEY and CDR2 is SMNVEV (reference sequence). Trimming removed 2 bases from V and 2 bases from J, with 16 bases in between. This chain's CDR3 is CASSLNPRGVAYEQYF. The CDR3 DNA sequence: TGTGCCAGCAGTTTAAACCCCAGGGGGGTTGCCTACGAGCAGTACTTC.